These 8 T cell receptor beta chains originate from one sample sequenced in a study of CD8 T cells in ankylosing spondylitis. TCRdb reprocessed the 5' RACE reads with MiXCR, giving one entry per CDR3 protein. The sample includes hundreds of thousands of distinct CDR3 sequences, about 10% seen only once; the top ten take about a fifth. Specimen: blood, either unsorted or a sorted T cell fraction (not recorded which). These receptors were taken from a male donor with ankylosing spondylitis or in good health (not recorded which).

In this sample, this clonotype turned up a few times. The chain combines TRBV2 with TRBJ2-7, with no clear D. The CDR3 totals 13 residues. Deletions cut 7 bases from V and 5 bases from J, with 15 bases between. Looked up from germline, CDR1 is SNHLY and CDR2 is FYNNEI. The CDR3 spells CASKAVAPDEQYF. In nucleotides, the CDR3 is TGTGCCAGCAAGGCGGTTGCCCCCGACGAGCAGTACTTC.

In this sample, this clonotype turned up many times. The chain uses TRBV20-1 and TRBJ1-5; 7 bases agree with TRBD1. This CDR3 comprises 14 residues. Per the germline V gene, CDR1 is DFQATT and CDR2 is SNEGSKA (reference sequence). J gave up 6 bases and V 8 bases, and 13 bases lay outside the gene matches. DNA for the CDR3: TGCAGTTCGGAGACAGGGCATGGGGGTCAGCCCCAGCATTTT. Its translation is CSSETGHGGQPQHF.

This clonotype has ten or more counts. The V and J genes are TRBV28 and TRBJ2-7; D gene uncertain. This CDR3 has 11 residues. V lost 10 bases to trimming and J lost 2 bases, with 9 bases between them. CDR1 and CDR2 from the germline V gene are MDHEN and SYDVKM. The CDR3 here is CATTTPYEQYF. In nucleotides, the CDR3 is TGTGCCACCACGACCCCCTACGAGCAGTACTTC.

There are many counts of this clonotype. This chain's CDR3 is CSARQVMNTEAFF. As DNA, the CDR3 is TGCAGTGCGAGACAGGTGATGAACACTGAAGCTTTCTTT. The chain combines TRBV20-1 with TRBJ1-1, with a weak D call TRBD1 (6 bases). Deletions cut 6 bases from V and 0 bases from J, with 11 bases between. Germline lookup yields CDR1 DFQATT and CDR2 SNEGSKA (reference sequence). The CDR3 runs to 13 residues.

This clonotype was recorded at least ten times. The CDR3 nucleotides read TGTGCCAGCAGTCCGGCGGGGGGCTGGGGATCAACTAATGAAAAACTGTTTTTT. The encoded protein is CASSPAGGWGSTNEKLFF. This rearrangement joins TRBV28 to TRBJ1-4, with a weak D call TRBD1 (6 bases). V lost 5 bases and J lost 0, with 19 bases in between. There are 18 residues in the CDR3. Germline loops: CDR1 MDHEN, CDR2 SYDVKM.

This clonotype has ten or more counts. The CDR3 sequence: CASSLAFLGAGYEQYF. In DNA, the CDR3 is TGTGCCAGCAGCTTAGCCTTTCTGGGGGCAGGGTACGAGCAGTACTTC. This chain joins TRBV7-2 and TRBJ2-7; a weak D match, TRBD1 (6 bases). Between the trimmed V and J ends, which lost 0 bases and 4 bases, there was a span of 16 bases. The length of the CDR3 is 16 residues. CDR1 and CDR2 from the germline V gene are SGHTA and FQGNSA. Filled out from reference TRBV7-2 and TRBJ2-7, the complete variable domain reads GAGVSQSPSNKVTEKGKDVELRCDPISGHTALYWYRQSLGQGLEFLIYFQGNSAPDKSGLPSDRFSAERTGGSVSTLTIQRTQQEDSAVYLCASSLAFLGAGYEQYFGPGTRLTVT.

At least ten counts were recorded for this clonotype. The DNA of the CDR3 is TGTGCCAGCAGCTTAGGGGCTAGCGGAGGGGATACGCAGTATTTT. Translating it yields CASSLGASGGDTQYF. This chain links TRBV7-9 with TRBJ2-3, with TRBD2 matching 7 bases. The CDR3 is 15 amino acids. Per the germline V gene, CDR1 is SEHNR and CDR2 is FQNEAQ (reference sequence). V gave up 1 base and J gave up 6 bases; unmatched junction bases: 7.

This clonotype was counted many times. The chain has TRBV3-1 and TRBJ1-1; D is perhaps TRBD1 (5 bases). The CDR3 runs 13 residues. Germline CDR1 reads LGHDT; CDR2 reads YNNKEL (reference sequence). Trimming pared 4 bases from V and 6 bases from J, leaving 12 bases between. The CDR3 sequence is CASSRPQGAEAFF. In DNA form, the CDR3 reads TGTGCCAGCAGCCGACCTCAGGGAGCTGAAGCTTTCTTT.